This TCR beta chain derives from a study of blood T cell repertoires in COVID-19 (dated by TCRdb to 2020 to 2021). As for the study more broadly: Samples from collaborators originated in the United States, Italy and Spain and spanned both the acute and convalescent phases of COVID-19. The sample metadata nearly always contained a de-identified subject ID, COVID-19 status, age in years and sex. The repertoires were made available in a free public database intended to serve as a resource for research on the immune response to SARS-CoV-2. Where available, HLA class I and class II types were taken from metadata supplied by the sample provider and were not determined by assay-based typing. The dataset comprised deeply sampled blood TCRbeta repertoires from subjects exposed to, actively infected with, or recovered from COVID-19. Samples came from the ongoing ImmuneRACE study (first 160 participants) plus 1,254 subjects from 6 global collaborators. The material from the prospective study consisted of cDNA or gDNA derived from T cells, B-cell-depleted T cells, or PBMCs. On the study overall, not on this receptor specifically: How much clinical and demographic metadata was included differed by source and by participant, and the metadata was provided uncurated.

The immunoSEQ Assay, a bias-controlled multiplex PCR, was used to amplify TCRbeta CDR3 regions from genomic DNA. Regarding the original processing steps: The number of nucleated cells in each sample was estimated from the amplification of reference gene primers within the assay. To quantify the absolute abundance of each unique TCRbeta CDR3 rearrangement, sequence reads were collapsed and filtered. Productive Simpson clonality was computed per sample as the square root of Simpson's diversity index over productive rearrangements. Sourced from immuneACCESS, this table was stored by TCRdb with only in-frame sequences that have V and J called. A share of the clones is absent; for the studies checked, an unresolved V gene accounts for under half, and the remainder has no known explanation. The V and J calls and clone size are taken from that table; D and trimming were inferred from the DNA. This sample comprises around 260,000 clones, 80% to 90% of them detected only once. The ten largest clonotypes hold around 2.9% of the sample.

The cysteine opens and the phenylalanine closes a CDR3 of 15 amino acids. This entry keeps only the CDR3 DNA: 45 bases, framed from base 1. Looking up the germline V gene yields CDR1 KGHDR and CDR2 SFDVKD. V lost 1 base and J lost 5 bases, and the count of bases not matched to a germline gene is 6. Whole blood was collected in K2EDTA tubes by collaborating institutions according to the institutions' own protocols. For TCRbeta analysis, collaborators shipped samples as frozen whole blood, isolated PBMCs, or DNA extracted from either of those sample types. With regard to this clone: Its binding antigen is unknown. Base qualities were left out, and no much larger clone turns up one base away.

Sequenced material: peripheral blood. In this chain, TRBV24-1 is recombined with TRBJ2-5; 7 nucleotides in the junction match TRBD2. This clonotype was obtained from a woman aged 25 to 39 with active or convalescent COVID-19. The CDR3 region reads CATSDFGGGGETQYF. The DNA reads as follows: TGTGCCACCAGTGATTTTGGGGGGGGAGGTGAGACCCAGTACTTC.